Presented here are 2 T cell receptor beta chains from one specimen sequenced in a study of T cells in Graves' hyperthyroidism and ophthalmopathy. Amplification yielded TCR beta CDR3 regions, with RNA transcripts as the source. The primer set for the first-round RT-PCR of the TCR CDR3 was HTBI. TCRdb analysed the multiplex PCR reads with MiXCR anew, one entry per CDR3 protein. This sample has some 360,000 distinct CDR3 sequences, with approximately 18% found just once. Sequencing used blood. Receptors were obtained from a woman in her thirties or forties with Graves' ophthalmopathy.

This clonotype was observed a few times. The chain recombines TRBV10-3 with TRBJ1-1, with TRBD1 matching 8 bases. Germline V CDR1 and CDR2: ENHRY, SYGVKD. The CDR3 is 15 residues long. The trim removed 6 bases at V and 0 bases at J, leaving 6 bases unmatched. The CDR3 protein is CAIRTTGGVNTEAFF. For the CDR3, the DNA is TGTGCCATCAGGACAACAGGGGGGGTGAACACTGAAGCTTTCTTT.

This clonotype has at least ten counts. The chain uses TRBV6-5 and TRBJ2-5, with 12 bases aligning to TRBD2. V lost 0 bases to trimming and J lost 4 bases; unmatched junction nucleotides: 6. The CDR3 runs to 17 residues. Germline CDR1 is MNHEY and CDR2 is SVGAGI. CDR3 in DNA: TGTGCCAGCAGTTACTCGGGGACTAGCGGGTTTGGAGAGACCCAGTACTTC. It codes for CASSYSGTSGFGETQYF.